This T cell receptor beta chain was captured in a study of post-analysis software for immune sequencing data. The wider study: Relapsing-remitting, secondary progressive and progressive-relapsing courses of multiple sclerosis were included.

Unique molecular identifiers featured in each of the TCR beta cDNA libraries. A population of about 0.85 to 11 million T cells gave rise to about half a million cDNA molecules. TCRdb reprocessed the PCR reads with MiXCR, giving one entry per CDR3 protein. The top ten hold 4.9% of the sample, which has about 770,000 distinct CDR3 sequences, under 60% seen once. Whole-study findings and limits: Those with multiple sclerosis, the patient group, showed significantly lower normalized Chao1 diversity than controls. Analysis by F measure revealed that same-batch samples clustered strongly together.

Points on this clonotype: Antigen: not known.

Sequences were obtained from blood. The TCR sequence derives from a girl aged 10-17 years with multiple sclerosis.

For the CDR3, the DNA is TGTGCCAGCAGTTTCAGGCTGGGGGGAAGGGTGGGTGACGAGCAGTACTTC. This translates into CASSFRLGGRVGDEQYF. The J gene is TRBJ2-7, the V gene TRBV12-3 or TRBV12-4; possibly TRBD2 for D (6 bases). The CDR3 is made up of 17 amino acids. V gave up 3 bases and J gave up 5 bases, with 23 bases separating them.